This T cell receptor beta chain appears in the sequencing data of a study of regulatory T cells in long-lasting Graves disease. Study-wide findings and caveats: Persistent disease was associated with favored TRBV28 usage and with favored use of TRBJ1-2 and TRBJ2-5. Having few samples may have compromised the accuracy. Those with persistent Graves' had less TCR diversity than newly diagnosed patients.

Worth noting for this clonotype: Its antigen remains unidentified.

HTBI primers from iRepertoire and Arm-PCR of CDR3 regions yielded the TCR beta libraries. One entry per CDR3 protein, called by TCRdb with MiXCR from the multiplex PCR reads. In the table there are about 460,000 distinct CDR3 sequences, 12% to 15% of which are singletons. Germline lookup yields CDR1 LNHDA and CDR2 SQIVND (reference sequence). This CDR3 spans 10 amino acids. V shed 8 bases and J shed 5 bases, with 6 bases lying between them. Noted time point: newly diagnosed GD, antithyroid drugs for less than 3 months. PBMC-extracted RNA yielded the TCR library. Patients met American Thyroid Association criteria for Graves' disease. The same sample was also studied in work on T cells in Graves' hyperthyroidism and ophthalmopathy.

This chain uses TRBV19 with TRBJ1-1; D ambiguous. The receptor comes from a woman in her fifties or sixties with Graves disease. The source was peripheral blood mononuclear cells (PBMCs), collected at new diagnosis, from a patient treated with antithyroid drugs. CDR3 DNA sequence: TGTGCCAGTGGGTATACTGAAGCTTTCTTT. It encodes CASGYTEAFF. Together with reference TRBV19 and TRBJ1-1, the CDR3 gives the full variable domain: DGGITQSPKYLFRKEGQNVTLSCEQNLNHDAMYWYRQDPGQGLRLIYYSQIVNDFQKGDIAEGYSVSREKKESFPLTVTSAQKNPTAFYLCASGYTEAFFGQGTRLTVV.